This T cell receptor beta chain was observed in a study of blood T cell repertoires in COVID-19. Study-wide background: Donors in the United States, Italy and Spain gave samples during acute or convalescent COVID-19. T cells, B-cell-depleted T cells, or PBMCs provided the cDNA or gDNA that served as material.

As processed by the authors: Using reference gene primer amplification, nucleated cell counts were estimated. Produced via immunoSEQ multiplex PCR; TCRdb's table is partial and in-frame only. V and J calls and clone size are as listed in that table; D and trimming were resolved from the DNA. In the table there are approximately 12,000 clones, roughly 82% of which are singletons. Source material: peripheral blood. This sequence originates from an older woman with acute or convalescent COVID-19.

This chain's CDR3 is CASRGQENEKLFF. DNA of the CDR3: TGTGCCAGCAGAGGACAGGAGAATGAAAAACTGTTTTTT. The rearrangement links TRBV5-6 to TRBJ1-4; 7 bases align to TRBD1. The CDR3 has 13 residues. V shed 5 bases and J 5 bases; nucleotides not matched to a gene: 3. Germline lookup yields CDR1 SGHDT and CDR2 YYEEEE.